This T cell receptor beta chain appears in the sequencing data of a study of identical twins (dated by TCRdb to between 2015 and 2016). Notes on the research overall: TCR alpha and beta repertoires from monozygotic twins, unrelated adults of various ages and cord blood were deep-sequenced to test whether fetal clonotypes persist. Replicate twin experiments were performed at different times using different library preparation protocols to rule out contamination. Findings and caveats that apply to the study as a whole: In monozygotic twins, recombination models systematically underestimated out-of-frame TCR alpha sharing, but the models matched the sharing seen between unrelated individuals. Abundant cord blood beta clonotypes had fewer insertions, young adult naive repertoires showed a similar but weaker trend, and memory repertoires showed no such trend. A weaker excess of twin sharing was found in beta out-of-frame sequences because the signal-to-noise ratio was lowered by fewer shared sequences. Because the same donors could not be followed over many years, conclusions were based on cross-sectional statistical analysis. Invariant T cells such as MAIT and iNKT could partly confound zero-insertion analyses, although diverse VJ usage argued against such confounding for most clonotypes. Compared with coincidental sharing between unrelated individuals, out-of-frame TCR alpha sequences shared between twins showed an excess of sequences with low generation probability.

Trimming leaves V shorter by 6 bases and J shorter by 3 bases, with the junction holding 4 bases beyond the gene matches. Reading from cysteine to phenylalanine, the CDR3 counts 12 amino acids. Kept here is only the CDR3 DNA, which spans 36 bases and is read in frame from base 1. CDR1 DFQATT and CDR2 SNEGSKA are derived from the germline V gene (reference sequence). All donors were healthy Caucasians. The twin cohort comprised three pairs of female monozygotic twins, all aged roughly 18 to 30 years. Positive isolation kits from Invitrogen were used to isolate the CD4+ and CD8+ T cell populations. The library was built by means of 5' RACE. Sequenced using an Illumina HiSeq 2000. A universal primer binding site was added through template switching, and the final cDNA carried a unique molecular identifier so that TCR cDNA molecules could be counted accurately. First-strand cDNA for TCR alpha and beta chains was synthesized from specific primers in the conserved constant-segment region. To control for contamination, every cDNA library was double barcoded, receiving both a SMART-Mk sample barcode and Illumina barcodes. TruSeq adapter sequences along with Illumina sample barcodes were introduced in two successive PCR steps. Sequencing of the TCR alpha and beta cDNA libraries was done on the Illumina HiSeq platform using custom primers. The study's processing was this. Raw reads were processed with MiGEC to extract unique molecular identifiers, and MiXCR was used to determine CDR3 positions. Recombination models were inferred per individual with the repgenHMM and IGoR tools using an EM algorithm. The analysis of shared clonotypes was done with the tcR package in R, with sharing normalized by the product of cloneset sizes. To study raw recombination free of thymic and clonal selection effects, out-of-frame nonproductive sequences were analyzed. Through fastp at Q25 and MiXCR, TCRdb rebuilt clones from the public reads, retaining in-frame beta chains. Rows with a matching CDR3 protein are joined into one entry that keeps the most common DNA and genes. The V and J calls shown here were made by TCRdb, not taken from the authors' results. This sample is represented by about 220,000 distinct CDR3 sequences; roughly 7.5% of them were singletons. Clones ranked in the top ten supply under 6.5% of the sample.

In its sample, this clonotype was seen a few times. No antigen is known for it. Nothing much larger sits one base from this clone, and base qualities are not available. These same records also appear under a second study, on yellow fever vaccine responses in identical twins. Taken from the second paper: The authors reported that the T cell response to vaccination in identical twins appeared partly convergent and partly personalized. The study precisely tracked vaccine-responding T cell clones in identical twins.

This receptor was obtained from a woman younger than 35 in good health. The sequence joins TRBV20-1 to TRBJ2-5, with TRBD1 matching 7 junction bases. Source material: CD8+ T cells sorted from blood. The encoded CDR3 is CSAPDRKETQYF. The nucleotide sequence is given as TGCAGTGCCCCGGACAGGAAAGAGACCCAGTACTTC.